Following are 21 T cell receptor beta chains from one sample sequenced in a study of control samples from healthy donors and cancer patients (dated by TCRdb to about 2020). The library was produced with the immunoSEQ multiplex PCR assay. The source is immuneACCESS, and TCRdb retained only in-frame sequences with V and J called. Part of the clones is not carried over; for the studies checked, unresolved V genes explain less than half of this, and the remainder is unexplained. The sample table records 65,000 to 75,000 clones; about 90% of these occur just once. Over 3.5% of the sample is held by the ten biggest clonotypes. Sequencing was done on a sample of blood. These receptors all come from a woman aged 45-65 years in good health.

This sequence joins TRBV7-2 and TRBJ1-3; TRBD1 matches at 9 bases. Germline loops: CDR1 SGHTA, CDR2 FQGNSA. CDR3 length: 15 residues. Trimming at V came to 3 bases and at J to 11 bases, leaving 11 bases not matched to a gene. CDR3 amino acids: CASSLQGQGYQAIYF. The CDR3 region has the DNA TGTGCCAGCAGCTTGCAAGGACAGGGGTATCAGGCCATATATTTT.

As for this clone: The sample has other DNA sequences that encode this CDR3 too. The rearrangement uses TRBV6-5 and TRBJ2-3, with 7 positions matching TRBD2. Unmatched junction bases numbered 5, after V lost 4 bases and J lost 1 base. Germline CDR1 is MNHEY and CDR2 is SVGAGI. The CDR3 sequence is 15 residues long. The CDR3 is CASSSAGAGTDTQYF. In DNA, the CDR3 is TGTGCCAGCAGTTCCGCGGGAGCCGGCACAGATACGCAGTATTTT.

This clone was counted a single time. The chain has TRBV30 and TRBJ1-1, with 7 bases lining up with TRBD1. Germline CDR1 and CDR2: GTSNPN and SVGIG (reference sequence). The CDR3 covers 10 residues. V gave up 5 bases and J gave up 11 bases; unmatched junction bases: 5. This chain's CDR3 is CAWQGESAFF. CDR3 in DNA: TGTGCCTGGCAGGGGGAATCGGCTTTCTTT.

The chain recombines TRBV28 with TRBJ1-5; 7 bases line up with TRBD1. Unmatched junction bases numbered 10, after V lost 6 bases and J lost 5 bases. The CDR3 runs to 15 residues. Germline loops: CDR1 MDHEN, CDR2 SYDVKM. This chain's CDR3 is CASSLGQRNYQPQHF. The CDR3 nucleotides read TGTGCCAGCAGCCTGGGACAGCGAAACTATCAGCCCCAGCATTTT.

The CDR3 is CASSPLAGETGELFF. CDR3 bases: TGTGCCAGCAGCCCTCTGGCGGGAGAGACCGGGGAGCTGTTTTTT. The chain couples TRBV9 to TRBJ2-2; 7 bases are shared with TRBD2. From germline, CDR1 is SGDLS and CDR2 YYNGEE. Trimming removed 4 bases from V and 5 bases from J; junction bases left unmatched: 8. This CDR3 contains 15 residues.

The chain recombines TRBV6-5 with TRBJ2-2, with TRBD1 identical over 7 bases. The germline CDR1 and CDR2 sequences are MNHEY and SVGAGI. J gave up 4 bases and V 2 bases, and 1 base lay outside the gene matches. The CDR3 contains 14 residues. The CDR3 DNA reads TGTGCCAGCAGTTACGGACAGGCCACCGGGGAGCTGTTTTTT. Its translation is CASSYGQATGELFF.

The chain recombines TRBV6-1 with TRBJ1-6; D ambiguous. V shed 0 bases and J shed 9 bases, with 15 bases lying between them. Per germline, CDR1 MNHNS and CDR2 SASEGT. The CDR3 runs 16 residues. The CDR3 is CASSEAGQGLVSPLHF. CDR3 bases: TGTGCCAGCAGTGAAGCAGGTCAAGGGTTAGTTTCACCCCTCCACTTT.

This chain uses TRBV23-1 with TRBJ1-5, with D possibly being TRBD1 (6 bases). TRBV23-1 is reported as an ORF; its role is uncertain. Trimming removed 0 bases from V and 6 bases from J, with 27 bases in between. The CDR3 is made up of 20 amino acids. Here the CDR3 DNA reads TGCGCCAGCAGTCAATCGAAACCCCAAACGGGTCGGGGGGCGGGTCAGCCCCAGCATTTT. This sequence encodes CASSQSKPQTGRGAGQPQHF.

This chain uses TRBV3-1 (or the pseudogene TRBV3-2) with TRBJ1-3; D is perhaps TRBD1 (5 bases). In germline, CDR1 is LGHDT, CDR2 YNNKEL (reference sequence). Trimming removed 0 bases from V and 0 bases from J, with 21 bases in between. The CDR3 runs 20 residues. The DNA of the CDR3 is TGTGCCAGCAGCCAAGATCTTGCAGGGAGTCATAGAGGCTCTGGAAACACCATATATTTT. It yields the protein CASSQDLAGSHRGSGNTIYF.

The V call is TRBV7-8, the J call TRBJ2-7, with 8 bases that match TRBD1. V lost 6 bases and J lost 2; bases outside the gene matches: 6. CDR3 size: 14 residues. Germline V gene sequence: CDR1 SGHVS, CDR2 FQNEAQ. CDR3 DNA sequence: TGTGCCAGCAGGAACCCGGGACAGGCCTACGAGCAGTACTTC. It is translated as CASRNPGQAYEQYF.

This chain joins TRBV7-9 and TRBJ1-4; D not certain. The germline CDR1 and CDR2 sequences are SEHNR and FQNEAQ (reference sequence). Trimming pared 8 bases from V and 7 bases from J, leaving 17 bases between. This CDR3 has 14 amino acids. The CDR3 loop is CASLSPGSGEKLFF. In nucleotides, the CDR3 is TGTGCCAGCCTCTCGCCGGGCTCGGGTGAAAAACTGTTTTTT.

The rearrangement uses TRBV5-1 and TRBJ2-5; TRBD2 agrees at 8 bases. Germline CDR1 reads SGHRS; CDR2 reads YFSETQ. The CDR3 has 14 residues. V was pared by 4 bases and J by 4 bases, with 6 bases of the junction left unmatched. CDR3 protein: CASSAAGAGETQYF. DNA for the CDR3: TGCGCCAGCAGCGCAGCGGGAGCCGGAGAGACCCAGTACTTC.

The chain uses TRBV3-1 (or the pseudogene TRBV3-2) and TRBJ2-6; D is ambiguous. This CDR3 is 14 amino acids long. The germline V and J ends were trimmed by 4 bases and 2 bases, with 6 bases remaining between them. Germline CDR1 and CDR2: LGHDT and YNNKEL (reference sequence). The CDR3 DNA sequence: TGTGCCAGCAGCCCCTTGACTGGGGCCAACGTCCTGACTTTC. Translation: CASSPLTGANVLTF.

The chain uses TRBV29-1 and TRBJ2-7, with 12 bases identical to TRBD2. V lost 4 bases and J lost 2; bases outside the gene matches: 3. CDR3 length equals 14 residues. Germline V gene data show CDR1 as SQVTM and CDR2 as ANQGSEA. The CDR3 nucleotides are TGCAGCGTTGTACTAGCGGGAGGCCCCTACGAGCAGTACTTC. Amino acid sequence: CSVVLAGGPYEQYF.

The chain employs TRBV19 and TRBJ2-4; TRBD2 aligns across 10 bases. This CDR3 region has 15 residues. From germline, CDR1 is LNHDA and CDR2 SQIVND (reference sequence). Germline trimming cut 5 bases from V and 3 bases from J; bases unmatched to any gene: 4. Here the CDR3 reads CASSPRTSGKNIQYF. The CDR3 coding sequence is TGTGCCAGTAGTCCCCGGACTAGCGGCAAAAACATTCAGTACTTC.

The chain joins TRBV7-2 to TRBJ1-2; 7 nucleotides agree with TRBD1. With V trimmed by 1 base and J by 4 bases, 3 bases remained unmatched. Germline V gene data show CDR1 as SGHTA and CDR2 as FQGNSA. This CDR3 contains 14 residues. The CDR3 DNA follows: TGTGCCAGCAGCTTAGGACAGGGTGGCTATGGCTACACCTTC. This gives the protein CASSLGQGGYGYTF. Using reference TRBV7-2 and TRBJ1-2 for the parts outside the CDR3, the full variable domain is GAGVSQSPSNKVTEKGKDVELRCDPISGHTALYWYRQSLGQGLEFLIYFQGNSAPDKSGLPSDRFSAERTGGSVSTLTIQRTQQEDSAVYLCASSLGQGGYGYTFGSGTRLTVV.

This rearrangement joins TRBV19 to TRBJ1-5; 10 positions agree with TRBD1. The V and J ends lost 5 bases and 5 bases, in that order; junction bases with no gene match: 6. The CDR3 has 15 amino acids. The germline CDR1 and CDR2 sequences are LNHDA and SQIVND (reference sequence). CDR3 DNA sequence: TGTGCCAGTAGTGCCCAGACAGGGGGCGATCAGCCCCAGCATTTT. This codes for CASSAQTGGDQPQHF.

The chain links TRBV7-8 to TRBJ2-7; weak D call: TRBD1 (5 bases). V was clipped by 1 base and J by 7 bases, with 17 bases between them. The CDR3 loop spans 15 amino acids. The germline CDR1 and CDR2 sequences are SGHVS and FQNEAQ. CDR3 region: CASSLDPTGLEEQYF. The DNA of the CDR3 is TGTGCCAGCAGCTTAGACCCCACAGGTCTGGAAGAGCAGTACTTC.

The chain combines TRBV23-1 with TRBJ1-5; a weak D match, TRBD1 (6 bases). TRBV23-1 is an open reading frame, and its role is uncertain. The CDR3 runs 17 residues. V shed 2 bases and J shed 3 bases, with 17 bases lying between them. CDR3 sequence: CASSQKNRGQDNQPQHF. The CDR3 DNA reads TGCGCCAGCAGTCAAAAAAATCGGGGGCAGGACAATCAGCCCCAGCATTTT.

The chain is built from TRBV9 and TRBJ2-2; TRBD2 aligns across 7 bases. CDR1 SGDLS and CDR2 YYNGEE come from the germline V gene. The J segment lost 6 bases and the V segment lost 7 bases, leaving 6 bases of the junction unmatched. The CDR3 consists of 13 residues. The CDR3 nucleotides are TGTGCCAGCGGGCGGGAGCCCGCCGGGGAGCTGTTTTTT. This translates into CASGREPAGELFF.

The chain has TRBV6-2 or TRBV6-3 and TRBJ2-7, with D perhaps being TRBD1 or TRBD2 (5 bases each). This CDR3 contains 15 residues. Deletions cut 7 bases from V and 1 base from J, with 17 bases between. CDR1 is MNHEY and CDR2 is SVGEGT in the germline V gene. CDR3: CASIPDRDASYEQYF. In DNA form, the CDR3 reads TGTGCCAGCATCCCGGACCGGGACGCTTCCTACGAGCAGTACTTC.